This T cell receptor beta chain was found in a study of cytotoxic CD8 clonotypes in ibrutinib-treated CLL. For the study at large: Among patients, some 25 responded partially and 2 completely; about 14 then stayed remitted and some twelve progressed after median about 68 months. Whole-study results and caveats: The study found baseline clonality above age-matched healthy donors, tracking circulating CD8+ T-cell counts.

Trimming took 2 bases from V and 5 from J, leaving 13 bases between them. The germline CDR1 and CDR2 sequences are SGDLS and YYNGEE. The CDR3 has 14 amino acids. Sequencing used immunoSEQ multiplex PCR; TCRdb keeps in-frame clones, though not all of them. The sample records about 60,000 clones, roughly three fifths being singletons. Worth noting for this clone: Antigen specificity is unknown.

V gene TRBV9 combines with J gene TRBJ2-5; D might be TRBD2 (6 bases). Sequencing was performed on PBMCs, taken after 24 months of ibrutinib treatment. The receptor's source is a human donor with chronic lymphocytic leukemia. In nucleotides, the CDR3 is TGTGCCAGCAGCGTTGACCCTGGGGGGGAGACCCAGTACTTC. Its protein is CASSVDPGGETQYF. Based on the CDR3 plus reference TRBV9 and TRBJ2-5, the full variable domain is DSGVTQTPKHLITATGQRVTLRCSPRSGDLSVYWYQQSLDQGLQFLIQYYNGEERAKGNILERFSAQQFPDLHSELNLSSLELGDSALYFCASSVDPGGETQYFGPGTRLLVL.